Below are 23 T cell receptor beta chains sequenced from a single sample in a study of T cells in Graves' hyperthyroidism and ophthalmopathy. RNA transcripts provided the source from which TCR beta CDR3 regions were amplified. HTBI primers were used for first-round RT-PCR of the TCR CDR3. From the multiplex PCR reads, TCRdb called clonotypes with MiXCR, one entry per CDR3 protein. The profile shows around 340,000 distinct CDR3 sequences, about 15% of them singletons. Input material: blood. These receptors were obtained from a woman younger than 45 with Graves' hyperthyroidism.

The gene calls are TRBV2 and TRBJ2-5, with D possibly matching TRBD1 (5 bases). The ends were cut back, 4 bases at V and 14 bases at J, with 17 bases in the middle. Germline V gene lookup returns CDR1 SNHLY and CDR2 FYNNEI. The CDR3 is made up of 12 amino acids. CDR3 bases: TGTGCCAGCAGTGCACAACAGGATCTGGGTTACTTC. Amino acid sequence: CASSAQQDLGYF.

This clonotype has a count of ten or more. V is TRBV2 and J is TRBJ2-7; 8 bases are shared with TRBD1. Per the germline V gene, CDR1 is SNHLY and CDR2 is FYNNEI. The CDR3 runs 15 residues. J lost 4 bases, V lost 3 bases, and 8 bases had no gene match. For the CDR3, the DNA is TGTGCCAGCAGTGAGGAGGACAGGGACGCGTACGAGCAGTACTTC. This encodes CASSEEDRDAYEQYF.

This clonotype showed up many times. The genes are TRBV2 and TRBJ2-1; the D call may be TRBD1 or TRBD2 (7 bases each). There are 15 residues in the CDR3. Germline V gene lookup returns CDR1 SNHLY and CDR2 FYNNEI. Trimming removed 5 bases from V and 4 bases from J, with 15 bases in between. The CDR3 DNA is TGTGCCAGCAGTCGTGACAGGGAGGGATACAATGAGCAGTTCTTC. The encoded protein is CASSRDREGYNEQFF.

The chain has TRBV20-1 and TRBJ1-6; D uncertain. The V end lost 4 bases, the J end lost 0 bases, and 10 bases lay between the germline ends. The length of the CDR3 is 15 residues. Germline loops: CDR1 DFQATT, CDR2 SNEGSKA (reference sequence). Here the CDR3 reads CSATGLSSYNSPLHF. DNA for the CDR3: TGCAGTGCTACTGGGCTAAGCTCCTATAATTCACCCCTCCACTTT.

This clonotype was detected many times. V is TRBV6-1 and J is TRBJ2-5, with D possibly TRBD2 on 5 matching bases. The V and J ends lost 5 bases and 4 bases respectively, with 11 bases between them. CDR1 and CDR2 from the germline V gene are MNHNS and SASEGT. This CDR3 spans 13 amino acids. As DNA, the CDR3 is TGTGCCAGCAGTCGCCAAGAGGGAGAGACCCAGTACTTC. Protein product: CASSRQEGETQYF.

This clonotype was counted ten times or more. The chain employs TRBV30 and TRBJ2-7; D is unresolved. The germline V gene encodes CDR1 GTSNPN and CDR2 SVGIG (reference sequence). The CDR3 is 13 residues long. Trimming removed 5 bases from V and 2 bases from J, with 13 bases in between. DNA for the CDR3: TGTGCCTGGGACAAAGGGCCGCCCTACGAGCAGTACTTC. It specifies CAWDKGPPYEQYF. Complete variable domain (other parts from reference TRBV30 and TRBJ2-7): SQTIHQWPATLVQPVGSPLSLECTVEGTSNPNLYWYRQAAGRGLQLLFYSVGIGQISSEVPQNLSASRPQDRQFILSSKKLLLSDSGFYLCAWDKGPPYEQYFGPGTRLTVT.

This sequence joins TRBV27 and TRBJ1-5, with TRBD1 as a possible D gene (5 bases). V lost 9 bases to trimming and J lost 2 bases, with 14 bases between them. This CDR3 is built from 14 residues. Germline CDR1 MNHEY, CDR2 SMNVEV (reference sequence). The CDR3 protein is CASKAQGGNQPQHF. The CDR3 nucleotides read TGTGCCAGTAAAGCGCAGGGCGGCAATCAGCCCCAGCATTTT.

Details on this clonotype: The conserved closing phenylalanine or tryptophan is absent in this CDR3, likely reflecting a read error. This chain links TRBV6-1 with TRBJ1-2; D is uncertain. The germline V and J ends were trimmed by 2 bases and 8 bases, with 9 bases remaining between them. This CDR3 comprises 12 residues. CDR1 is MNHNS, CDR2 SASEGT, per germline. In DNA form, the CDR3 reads TGTGCCAGCAGTGAATCCATAGGGGGCTACACCCTC. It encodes CASSESIGGYTL.

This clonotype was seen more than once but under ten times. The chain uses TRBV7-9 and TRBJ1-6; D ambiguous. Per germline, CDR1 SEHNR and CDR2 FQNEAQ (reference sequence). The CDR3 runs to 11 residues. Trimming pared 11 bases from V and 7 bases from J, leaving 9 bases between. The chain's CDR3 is CASADNSPLHF. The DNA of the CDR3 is TGTGCCTCGGCAGACAATTCACCCCTCCACTTT.

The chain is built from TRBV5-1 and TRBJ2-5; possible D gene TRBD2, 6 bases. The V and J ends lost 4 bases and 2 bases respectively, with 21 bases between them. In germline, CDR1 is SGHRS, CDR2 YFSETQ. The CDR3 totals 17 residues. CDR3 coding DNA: TGCGCCAGCAGCAGCGGGCAGACAGCTCGAACTCAAGAGACCCAGTACTTC. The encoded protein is CASSSGQTARTQETQYF.

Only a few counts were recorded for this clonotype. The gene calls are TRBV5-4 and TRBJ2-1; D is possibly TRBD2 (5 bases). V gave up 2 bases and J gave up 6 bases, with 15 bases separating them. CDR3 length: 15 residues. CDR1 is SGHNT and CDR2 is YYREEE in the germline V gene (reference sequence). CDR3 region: CASSLADYLGNEQFF. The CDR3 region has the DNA TGTGCCAGCAGCTTAGCCGACTACCTGGGCAATGAGCAGTTCTTC.

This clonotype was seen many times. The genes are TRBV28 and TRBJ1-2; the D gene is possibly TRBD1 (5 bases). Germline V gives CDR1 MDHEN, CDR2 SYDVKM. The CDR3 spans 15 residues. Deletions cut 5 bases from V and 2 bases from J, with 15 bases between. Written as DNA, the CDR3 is TGTGCCAGCAGTCCCCGGTGGGGGGGAAACTATGGCTACACCTTC. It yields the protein CASSPRWGGNYGYTF.

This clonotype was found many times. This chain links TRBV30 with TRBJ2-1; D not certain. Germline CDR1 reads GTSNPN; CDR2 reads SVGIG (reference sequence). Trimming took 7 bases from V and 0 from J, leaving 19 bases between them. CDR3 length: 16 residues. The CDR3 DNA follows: TGTGCCTCCAGGTTCCCCACTACGGGCTCCTACAATGAGCAGTTCTTC. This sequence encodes CASRFPTTGSYNEQFF.

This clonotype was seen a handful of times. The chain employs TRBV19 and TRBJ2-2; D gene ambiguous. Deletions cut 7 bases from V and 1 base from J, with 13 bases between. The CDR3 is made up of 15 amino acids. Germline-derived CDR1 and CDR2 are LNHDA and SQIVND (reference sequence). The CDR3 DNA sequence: TGTGCCAGTACCCTAGAGTTGGGGAACACCGGGGAGCTGTTTTTT. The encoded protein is CASTLELGNTGELFF.

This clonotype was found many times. Written as DNA, the CDR3 is TGCAGTGCCACCGGGGCGCCGCCCGACTACAATGAGCAGTTCTTC. This encodes CSATGAPPDYNEQFF. The chain uses TRBV20-1 and TRBJ2-1; D may be TRBD1 or TRBD2 (5 bases each). The CDR3 is 15 amino acids. Deletions cut 6 bases from V and 3 bases from J, with 18 bases between. Germline CDR1 DFQATT, CDR2 SNEGSKA (reference sequence).

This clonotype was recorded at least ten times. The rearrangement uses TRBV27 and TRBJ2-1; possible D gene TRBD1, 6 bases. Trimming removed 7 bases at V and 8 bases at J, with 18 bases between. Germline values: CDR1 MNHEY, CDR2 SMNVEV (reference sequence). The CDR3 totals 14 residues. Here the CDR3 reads CASTSQGLLHEQFF. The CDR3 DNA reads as TGTGCCAGCACTAGTCAGGGGCTGTTACATGAGCAGTTCTTC.

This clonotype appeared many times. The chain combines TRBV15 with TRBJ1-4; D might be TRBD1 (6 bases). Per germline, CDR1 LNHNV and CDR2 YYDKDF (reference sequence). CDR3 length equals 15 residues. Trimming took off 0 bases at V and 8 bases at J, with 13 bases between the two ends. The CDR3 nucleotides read TGTGCCACCAGCAGAGATGGGGGGCGACGCGAAAAACTGTTTTTT. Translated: CATSRDGGRREKLFF.

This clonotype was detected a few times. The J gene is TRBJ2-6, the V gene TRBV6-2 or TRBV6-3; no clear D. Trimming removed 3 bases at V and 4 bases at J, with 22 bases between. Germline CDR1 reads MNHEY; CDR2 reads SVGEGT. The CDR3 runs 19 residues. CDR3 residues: CASSYSLGSKAPGANVLTF. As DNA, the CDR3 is TGTGCCAGCAGTTATTCGCTGGGCTCGAAGGCTCCCGGGGCCAACGTCCTGACTTTC.

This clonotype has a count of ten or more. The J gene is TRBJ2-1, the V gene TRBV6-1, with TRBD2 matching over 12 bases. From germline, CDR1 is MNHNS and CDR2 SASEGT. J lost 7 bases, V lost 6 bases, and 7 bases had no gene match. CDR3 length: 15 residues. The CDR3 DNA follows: TGTGCCAGCAGAATGACTAGCGGGAGTAGAAATGAGCAGTTCTTC. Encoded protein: CASRMTSGSRNEQFF.

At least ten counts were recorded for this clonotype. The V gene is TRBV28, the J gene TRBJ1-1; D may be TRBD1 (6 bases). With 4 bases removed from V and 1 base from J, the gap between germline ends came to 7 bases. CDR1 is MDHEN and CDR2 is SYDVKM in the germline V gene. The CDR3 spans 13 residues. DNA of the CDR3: TGTGCCAGCAGTTCAGGGGAGAACACTGAAGCTTTCTTT. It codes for CASSSGENTEAFF.

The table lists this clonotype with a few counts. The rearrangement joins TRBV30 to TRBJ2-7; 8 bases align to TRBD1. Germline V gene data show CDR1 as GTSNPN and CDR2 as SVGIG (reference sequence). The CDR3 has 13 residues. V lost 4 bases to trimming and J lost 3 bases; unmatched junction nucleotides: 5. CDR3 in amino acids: CAWTGTGYYEQYF. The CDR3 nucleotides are TGTGCCTGGACCGGGACAGGCTACTACGAGCAGTACTTC.

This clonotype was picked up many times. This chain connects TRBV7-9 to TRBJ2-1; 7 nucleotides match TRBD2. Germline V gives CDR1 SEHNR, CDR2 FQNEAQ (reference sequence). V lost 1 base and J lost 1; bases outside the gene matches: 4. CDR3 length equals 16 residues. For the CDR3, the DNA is TGTGCCAGCAGCTTAGGTAGCGGGTCATCCTACAATGAGCAGTTCTTC. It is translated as CASSLGSGSSYNEQFF.

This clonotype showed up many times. CDR3 sequence (DNA): TGTGCCAGCAGAACAACAACCATCGGCGGGGAGCTGTTTTTT. This sequence encodes CASRTTTIGGELFF. The rearrangement joins TRBV28 to TRBJ2-2; D is ambiguous. This CDR3 has 14 residues. Per germline, CDR1 MDHEN and CDR2 SYDVKM. V was pared by 6 bases and J by 7 bases, with 15 bases between.